This TCR beta chain was identified in a study of cytomegalovirus exposure and HLA in healthy donors (TCRdb year 2017). Looking at the study overall: In an earlier analysis of approximately 500 of the donors, 276 Gb of sequence data and 100 million or so unique TCR beta sequences from about 190 million T cells were reported. An early release covering around 630 HLA-typed donors comprised 300 to 350 gigabases of sequencing data and roughly 85 million unique TCR sequences. Among the roughly 410 genotyped donors, about 85% belonged to the genetic ancestry cluster associated with self-reported Caucasian donors. The study was designed to test whether signatures of past pathogen exposure could be identified by cataloging public T cell receptors. The T cell repertoires of 666 subjects were profiled by immunosequencing and related to cytomegalovirus serostatus. A separate validation cohort of 100 to 150 different subjects was used in addition to the 666-subject first cohort. The study combined high-throughput TCR immunosequencing, statistical association of individual TCRs with disease status, and machine learning to predict cytomegalovirus infection status. To study patterns of TCR occurrence, a later analysis re-analyzed previously published TCR beta repertoires from several hundred donors and added high-resolution HLA genotyping. Rather than drawing on any new phenotypic data, the later analysis identified candidate immune exposures from TCR beta sequences and the way those sequences occurred across donors. To decide whether each TCR beta V gene segment behaved as functional or pseudogenic, an earlier analysis of some 570 of the donors relied on high-throughput TCR beta sequencing. Donor age, sex, ethnicity and CMV serostatus were compiled alongside the repertoire data. In a later genetic analysis, genome-wide SNP genotypes for about 65% of the roughly 670 donors were used, and that subset was treated as a discovery cohort. All discovery cohort repertoires had been generated on a single sequencing platform. Both class I and class II loci were covered by HLA typing, at four-digit resolution. The number of donors typed differed by locus, with roughly 620-630 for A, B, C, DRB1 and DQB1, roughly 520 for DQA1, about 610 for DPA1, and around 430 for DPB1. Because of strong linkage in the cohort, a few DR-DQ haplotypes were treated as single units for association and clustering. Among approximately 370 genotyped donors of the cohort, an average of around 250,000 unique TCR beta nucleotide sequences was sequenced per donor, of which roughly 17% were non-productive.

Here is what the overall study found, with its caveats: Specific HLA alleles were associated with over 15,000 TCR beta sequences at a false discovery rate of 0.05 in a later analysis. The authors suggested that the approach could potentially be extended to other disease states and immunological phenotypes. Linkage disequilibrium might explain the correlated functional status among segregating V segments, but an unknown experimental factor could not be ruled out. In both the original and validation cohorts, the classifier was reported to diagnose cytomegalovirus status with high specificity and sensitivity. An association between a missense DCLRE1C variant and V-gene and J-gene trimming of TCR beta chains was found in a later genetic analysis and replicated in an independent cohort. When HLA alleles, especially DR and DQ, strongly co-occurred, attributing TCR associations to individual alleles was difficult. According to a later genetic analysis, donors in an Asian-associated ancestry cluster had fewer N-insertions in productive TCRs than the approximately 690-donor mean. A cluster of highly shared sequence variants was judged likely to be a technical artifact of the sequencing pipeline. Because some donors lacked HLA typing at each locus, the association tests relied only on the typed subset. In an earlier analysis of approximately 590 of the donors, most TCR beta V segments appeared in productive rearrangements about 87% or about 30% of the time, broadly matching IMGT annotations. Across donors, most TCR sequences were observed very rarely, whereas some public TCRs were present in many individuals. A later analysis found that TCR association rates varied across HLA loci, with DRB1 alleles showing the most associated TCRs and HLA-C alleles the fewest. Because counts were too low, approximately 15 rarely observed V segments, including chromosome 9 orphons, were excluded from the earlier analysis of 587 of the donors. According to a later analysis, most CMV-associated TCR beta chains appeared to be HLA-restricted, and the HLA associations seemed to be driven largely by CMV exposure. A later analysis reported that several top co-occurrence clusters appeared linked to parvovirus B19, influenza, CMV and Epstein-Barr virus. Compared with equally common non-associated chains, HLA-associated TCR beta chains in a later analysis were more clonally expanded and had lower generation probabilities. Presence/absence analyses assumed roughly uniform sequencing depth across donors, an assumption that may not hold. Three of the identified cytomegalovirus-associated TCR beta chains were confirmed in vitro to be specific for cytomegalovirus antigens. In this cohort, only TCR beta chains were sequenced, and detectable features were limited by the absence of alpha or paired-chain data. The study listed 150 to 200 TCR beta chains as associated with cytomegalovirus. A further reported finding was that TCR beta sequences accurately predicted the HLA-A and HLA-B alleles for most subjects in the first cohort. CMV serostatus was the only immune exposure information available for the cohort.

In total, 500 to 700 healthy bone marrow donors made up the cohort. All cohort members were sampled while nominally healthy, although unrecorded immune exposures were likely present. The donor tested CMV seropositive, placing the donor among the roughly 300 seropositive members of the cohort. A peripheral blood sample was collected from each donor, and TCR beta sequencing was performed on peripheral blood mononuclear cells. The Qiagen DNeasy Blood Extraction Kit was used to extract genomic DNA from the blood cell samples. The library was generated by the immunoSEQ multiplex PCR assay. For the multiplex PCR, a mixture combining 60 forward primers for TCR Vbeta segments and 13 reverse primers for TCR Jbeta segments was used. The CDR3 region of rearranged TCR beta genes was amplified from genomic DNA with a multiplex PCR assay. The Illumina HiSeq System was used to sequence the amplified TCR beta libraries as 87-base-pair reads. Per the authors' processing: A later analysis counted some 80 million unique TCR beta chains across the 600 to 850 repertoires, and roughly 11 million of these chains were shared by at least two donors. Raw reads were error-corrected and collapsed into unique sequences with a nearest-neighbor algorithm that merged closely related sequences to remove PCR and sequencing errors. Alignment of CDR3 sequences to IMGT reference sequences was used to assign V, D and J gene segments. For a sequence to be retained, a match of at least six nucleotides was required to both a V gene segment and a J gene segment. A rearrangement counted as productive if the CDR3 had no stop codons and remained in frame with V and J, and every other rearrangement counted as non-productive. Following IMGT convention, CDR3 was defined as the stretch from the second conserved V-encoded cysteine up to the conserved J-encoded phenylalanine. In an earlier analysis of 500 to 650 of the donors, sequences lacking an unambiguous match to a single V gene segment were excluded. An earlier analysis of 500 to 600 of the donors classified V segments as functional when productive rearrangements were above 56.7% and as segregating when the standard deviation between donors was above 5%. A statistical classification framework was developed to diagnose cytomegalovirus status using the catalog of TCR beta chain sequences. A later analysis assigned V and J genes by comparing TCR nucleotide sequences with IMGT/GENE-DB human TR gene sequences. The TCRdist pipeline was used in a later analysis to assign CDR3 sequences and most-parsimonious VDJ recombination scenarios. In a later analysis, every TCR beta chain was defined by the combination of its CDR3 amino acid sequence and its V-gene family, and reads without a unique V-gene family were dropped. As a way to deal with suspected cross-contamination and a sequencing artifact, a later analysis dropped hundreds of nucleotide sequences that were highly shared and had low generation probability. For each public chain, a later analysis derived a clonal expansion index from normalized ranks of inferred template counts within each repertoire. In a later analysis, generation probabilities were computed with a VDJ recombination model fitted to out-of-frame rearrangements, and the resulting probabilities were checked against IGoR. In a later analysis, TCR-TCR, TCR-HLA and TCR-CMV co-occurrence was scored with hypergeometric tests, and a repertoire-size bias correction was applied to TCR pairs. In a later analysis, false discovery rates were estimated by permuting HLA or CMV assignments 20 times. A later analysis grouped co-occurring TCRs with DBSCAN, adding TCRdist sequence similarity when clustering within HLA-allele-positive subsets. Co-occurrence clustering excluded repertoires with fewer than 30,000 or more than 120,000 public chains, plus five with anomalous nucleotide sharing. TCRdb took this table from immuneACCESS and kept in-frame rearrangements with V and J called. Such tables lack part of the clones; where checked against another copy, unresolved V genes explain under half of the gap, and the rest is unexplained. V and J calls and clone size are copied from that table; D and trimming were computed from the DNA. The sample's clone listing holds about 78,000 clones. Of the sample, approximately 7.5% is held by the ten largest clones.

A word on this clone: Its antigen target is currently unknown.

Sequenced: PBMCs. This sequence was found in a female donor in good health and CMV-seropositive.

The CDR3 region: CASSETGQGYGYTF. The DNA sequence is as follows: TGTGCCAGCAGTGAAACAGGACAGGGGTACGGCTACACCTTC. This receptor chain uses TRBV6-1 and TRBJ1-2, with TRBD1 matching 9 junction bases. The CDR3 spans 14 residues, from the cysteine through the phenylalanine. Here the CDR3 DNA is all that survives: 42 bases in frame from base 1. The germline V gene encodes CDR1 MNHNS and CDR2 SASEGT. V trim: 2 bases; J trim: 8 bases; unmatched bases: 6.